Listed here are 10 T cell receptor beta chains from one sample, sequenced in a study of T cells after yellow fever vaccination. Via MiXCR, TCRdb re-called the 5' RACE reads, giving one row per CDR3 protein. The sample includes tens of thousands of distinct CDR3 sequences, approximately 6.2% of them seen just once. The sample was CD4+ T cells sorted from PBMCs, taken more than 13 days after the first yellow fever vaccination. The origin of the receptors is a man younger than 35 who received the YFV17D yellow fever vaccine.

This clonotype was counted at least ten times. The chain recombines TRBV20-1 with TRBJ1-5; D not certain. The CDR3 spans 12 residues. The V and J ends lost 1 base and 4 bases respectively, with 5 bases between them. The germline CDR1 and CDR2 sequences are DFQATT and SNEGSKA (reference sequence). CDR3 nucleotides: TGCAGTGCTAGAGTTAAGAATCAGCCCCAGCATTTT. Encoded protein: CSARVKNQPQHF.

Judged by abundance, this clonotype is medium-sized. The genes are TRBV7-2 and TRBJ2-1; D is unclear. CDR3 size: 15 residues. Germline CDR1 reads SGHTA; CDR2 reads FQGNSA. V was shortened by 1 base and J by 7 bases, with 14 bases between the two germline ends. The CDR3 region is CASSLVEWGRNEQFF. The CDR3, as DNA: TGTGCCAGCAGCTTAGTCGAATGGGGTCGGAATGAGCAGTTCTTC.

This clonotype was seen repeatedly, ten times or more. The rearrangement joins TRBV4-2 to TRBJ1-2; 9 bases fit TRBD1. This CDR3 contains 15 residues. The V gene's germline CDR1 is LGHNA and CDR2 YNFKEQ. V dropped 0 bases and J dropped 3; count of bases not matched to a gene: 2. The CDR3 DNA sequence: TGTGCCAGCAGCCAAGACCGGGACAGGGACTATGGCTACACCTTC. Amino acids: CASSQDRDRDYGYTF.

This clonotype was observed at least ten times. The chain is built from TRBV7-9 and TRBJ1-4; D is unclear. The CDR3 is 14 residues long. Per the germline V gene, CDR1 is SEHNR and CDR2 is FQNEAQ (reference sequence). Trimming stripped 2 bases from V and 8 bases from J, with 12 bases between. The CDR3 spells CASSLFGVREKLFF. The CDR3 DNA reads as TGTGCCAGCAGCTTATTTGGGGTTCGAGAAAAACTGTTTTTT.

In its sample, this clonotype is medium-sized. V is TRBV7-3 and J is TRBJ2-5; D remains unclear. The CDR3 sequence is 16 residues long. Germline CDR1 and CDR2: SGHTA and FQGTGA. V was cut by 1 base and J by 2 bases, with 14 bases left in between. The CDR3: CASSLMASLSQETQYF. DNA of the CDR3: TGTGCCAGCAGCTTAATGGCTTCCCTGTCGCAAGAGACCCAGTACTTC.

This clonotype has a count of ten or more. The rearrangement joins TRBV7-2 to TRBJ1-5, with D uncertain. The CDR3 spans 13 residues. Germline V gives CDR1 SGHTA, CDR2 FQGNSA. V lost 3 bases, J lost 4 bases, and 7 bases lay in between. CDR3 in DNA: TGTGCCAGCAGCTTTCGGGCGAATCAGCCCCAGCATTTT. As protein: CASSFRANQPQHF.

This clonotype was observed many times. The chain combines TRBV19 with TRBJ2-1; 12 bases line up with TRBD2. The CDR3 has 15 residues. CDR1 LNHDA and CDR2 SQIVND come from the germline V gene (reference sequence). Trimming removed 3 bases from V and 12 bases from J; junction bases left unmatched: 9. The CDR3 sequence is CASSITLAGGRGQFF. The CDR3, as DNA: TGTGCCAGTAGTATTACACTAGCGGGGGGCCGAGGGCAGTTCTTC. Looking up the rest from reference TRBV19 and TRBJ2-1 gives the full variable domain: DGGITQSPKYLFRKEGQNVTLSCEQNLNHDAMYWYRQDPGQGLRLIYYSQIVNDFQKGDIAEGYSVSREKKESFPLTVTSAQKNPTAFYLCASSITLAGGRGQFFGPGTRLTVL.

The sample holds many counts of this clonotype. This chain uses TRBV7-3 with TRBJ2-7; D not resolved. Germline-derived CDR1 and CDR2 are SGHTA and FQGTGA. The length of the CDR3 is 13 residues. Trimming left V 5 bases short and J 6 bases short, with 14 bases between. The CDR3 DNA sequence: TGTGCCAGCAGCCCTCCCCGCGGCAGCGAGCAGTACTTC. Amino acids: CASSPPRGSEQYF.

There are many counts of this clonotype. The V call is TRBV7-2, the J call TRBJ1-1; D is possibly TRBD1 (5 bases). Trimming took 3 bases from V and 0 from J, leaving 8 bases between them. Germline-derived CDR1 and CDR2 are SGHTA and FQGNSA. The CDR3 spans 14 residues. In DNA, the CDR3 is TGTGCCAGCAGCTTCCAAGGGGTGAACACTGAAGCTTTCTTT. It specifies CASSFQGVNTEAFF.

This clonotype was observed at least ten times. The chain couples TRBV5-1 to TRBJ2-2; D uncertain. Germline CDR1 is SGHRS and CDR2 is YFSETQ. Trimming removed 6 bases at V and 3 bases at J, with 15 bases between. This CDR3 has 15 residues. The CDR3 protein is CASKAIPRYTGELFF. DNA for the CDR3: TGCGCCAGCAAAGCGATTCCCCGGTACACCGGGGAGCTGTTTTTT.